One and the same sample provided the 3 T cell receptor beta chains below, sequenced in a study of T-cell reconstitution after alpha-beta-depleted transplantation in children. TCRbeta library construction was performed incorporating unique molecular identifiers. TCRdb processed the PCR reads anew with MiXCR; each CDR3 protein has one entry. The sample holds 90,000 to 95,000 distinct CDR3 sequences, 12% seen once. The starting material was PBMCs from the stem cell graft donor, obtained from the stem cell graft. The receptors come from a human donor who donated a stem cell graft to a child with inherited bone marrow failure.

This clonotype came up many times. V gene TRBV7-2 combines with J gene TRBJ1-1; D is possibly TRBD1 (5 bases). Trimming stripped 1 base from V and 5 bases from J, with 11 bases between. There are 14 residues in the CDR3. Germline V gives CDR1 SGHTA, CDR2 FQGNSA. DNA of the CDR3: TGTGCCAGCAGCTTAGATTGGGGCAGGACTGAAGCTTTCTTT. It yields the protein CASSLDWGRTEAFF.

This clonotype appeared many times. The J gene is TRBJ2-5, the V gene TRBV5-1, with D unresolved. The CDR3 has 13 amino acids. Per the germline V gene, CDR1 is SGHRS and CDR2 is YFSETQ. Trimming cost V 0 bases and J 5 bases, with 8 bases left between them. DNA for the CDR3: TGCGCCAGCAGCTTGGACTATACTGAGACCCAGTACTTC. Translation: CASSLDYTETQYF.

The chain combines TRBV29-1 with TRBJ2-2; 9 bases align to TRBD1. Germline lookup yields CDR1 SQVTM and CDR2 ANQGSEA. The CDR3 loop spans 13 amino acids. With V trimmed by 5 bases and J by 6 bases, 4 bases remained unmatched. CDR3 protein: CSVNRGHSGELFF. The CDR3 DNA sequence: TGCAGCGTTAACAGGGGGCATTCCGGGGAGCTGTTTTTT.